The next 24 T cell receptor beta chains were all read from a single sample in a study of technical replicates of blood from a handful of donors. TCRdb's copy holds only in-frame clones and misses some; the assay was immunoSEQ multiplex PCR. In the table there are some 100,000 clones, roughly 95% of which are singletons. Sequencing was carried out using T cells isolated from PBMCs. All receptors derive from a human donor in good health.

The chain joins TRBV4-1 to TRBJ2-3; 9 bases align to TRBD2. The CDR3 extends over 16 amino acids. The V and J ends lost 2 bases and 3 bases, in that order; junction bases with no gene match: 6. Germline V gives CDR1 MGHRA, CDR2 YSYEKL. Written as DNA, the CDR3 is TGCGCCAGCAGCCAATGGCTAGCGGGAAGGACAGATACGCAGTATTTT. Its translation is CASSQWLAGRTDTQYF.

V usage is TRBV28 and J usage is TRBJ2-3; TRBD1 is a possible D gene (6 bases). V lost 3 bases and J lost 0, with 10 bases in between. Germline CDR1 MDHEN, CDR2 SYDVKM. This CDR3 has 15 amino acids. The CDR3 bases are TGTGCCAGCAGTTTGATCAGGGGAAGCACAGATACGCAGTATTTT. Translating gives CASSLIRGSTDTQYF.

The rearrangement links TRBV12-2 to TRBJ2-7; the table's D call, TRBD1, has no DNA check behind it. TRBV12-2 is shown as a pseudogene. The CDR3 covers 15 residues. For the CDR3, the DNA is TGTGCAAGTCGCATCAGACAGGGGGCGACGCAGGAGCAGTACTTC. Amino acid sequence: CASRIRQGATQEQYF.

This chain uses TRBV7-8 with TRBJ2-3; D may be TRBD2 (5 bases). Deletions cut 5 bases from V and 5 bases from J, with 17 bases between. Germline V gives CDR1 SGHVS, CDR2 FQNEAQ. This CDR3 comprises 15 residues. CDR3 sequence: CASSPGVGIRDTQYF. In DNA form, the CDR3 reads TGTGCCAGCAGCCCCGGGGTAGGGATCAGAGATACGCAGTATTTT.

The chain is built from TRBV7-8 and TRBJ2-7, with 7 nucleotides matching TRBD1. V lost 5 bases to trimming and J lost 0 bases; unmatched junction nucleotides: 4. The germline CDR1 and CDR2 sequences are SGHVS and FQNEAQ. This CDR3 has 14 amino acids. CDR3 sequence: CASSHRDSSYEQYF. The CDR3 DNA follows: TGTGCCAGCAGCCACCGGGACAGCTCCTACGAGCAGTACTTC.

The chain combines TRBV4-2 with TRBJ2-5; 8 nucleotides align to TRBD1. The germline V gene has CDR1 LGHNA and CDR2 YNFKEQ. Unmatched junction bases numbered 12, after V lost 2 bases and J lost 1 base. The CDR3 extends over 18 amino acids. The CDR3 loop reads CASSQLGGKDRAQETQYF. Written as DNA, the CDR3 is TGTGCCAGCAGCCAACTAGGGGGTAAGGACAGGGCCCAAGAGACCCAGTACTTC.

The chain combines TRBV27 with TRBJ2-7, with 7 bases matching TRBD2. Germline V gene sequence: CDR1 MNHEY, CDR2 SMNVEV (reference sequence). V lost 5 bases and J lost 6; bases outside the gene matches: 10. The CDR3 covers 14 residues. In DNA form, the CDR3 reads TGTGCCAGCAGTCCCCGGTGGGGAGGGGTCGAGCAGTACTTC. The encoded protein is CASSPRWGGVEQYF.

The table lists this clone with a count of one. The chain has TRBV11-2 and TRBJ2-7; tentative D call: TRBD1 (5 bases). Germline V gene sequence: CDR1 SGHAT, CDR2 FQNNGV. The CDR3 has 13 residues. V was clipped by 3 bases and J by 1 base, with 7 bases between them. CDR3 nucleotide sequence: TGTGCCAGCAGCTTTCCAGGGTCCTACGAGCAGTACTTC. This gives the protein CASSFPGSYEQYF.

The rearrangement links TRBV5-1 to TRBJ2-2, with D unclear. CDR3 length: 15 amino acids. Germline V CDR1 and CDR2: SGHRS, YFSETQ. V gave up 4 bases and J gave up 4 bases, with 14 bases separating them. CDR3 protein: CASSLLGSRTGELFF. DNA of the CDR3: TGCGCCAGCAGCCTCCTAGGTAGCCGCACCGGGGAGCTGTTTTTT.

CDR3 in DNA: TGCGCCAGCAGTAGCTCTCAGGGTTTGTTCACTGAAGCTTTCTTT. It translates to CASSSSQGLFTEAFF. V gene TRBV5-1 combines with J gene TRBJ1-1; maybe TRBD1 (5 bases). The CDR3 sequence is 15 residues long. V lost 5 bases to trimming and J lost 4 bases, with 18 bases between them. The germline V gene encodes CDR1 SGHRS and CDR2 YFSETQ.

The chain has TRBV6-1 and TRBJ2-3; 7 bases agree with TRBD1. The CDR3 contains 13 residues. V lost 5 bases, J lost 12 bases, and 11 bases stayed unmatched. In germline, CDR1 is MNHNS, CDR2 SASEGT. CDR3 sequence reads: CASSRTTGESQYF. The CDR3 DNA reads as TGTGCCAGCAGTCGCACCACAGGGGAGTCCCAGTATTTT.

The chain has TRBV5-4 and TRBJ1-1; D may be TRBD1 (6 bases). The CDR3 length is 14 residues. Trimming stripped 0 bases from V and 5 bases from J, with 11 bases between. Germline loops: CDR1 SGHNT, CDR2 YYREEE (reference sequence). This CDR3 is CASSLEPTGTEAFF. The CDR3 nucleotides read TGTGCCAGCAGCTTGGAACCGACAGGAACTGAAGCTTTCTTT.

This rearrangement joins TRBV15 to TRBJ2-3; tentatively, D is TRBD1 (6 bases). This CDR3 is 17 amino acids long. Germline-derived CDR1 and CDR2 are LNHNV and YYDKDF (reference sequence). V lost 2 bases and J 1 base, leaving 16 bases between the germline ends. This chain's CDR3 is CATSRPLGAGGTDTQYF. DNA for the CDR3: TGTGCCACCAGCAGACCGTTAGGGGCAGGGGGCACAGATACGCAGTATTTT.

The J gene is TRBJ2-5, the V gene TRBV6-1, with a tentative D call TRBD2 (5 bases). Trimming stripped 1 base from V and 7 bases from J, with 13 bases between. This CDR3 is 14 amino acids long. Per the germline V gene, CDR1 is MNHNS and CDR2 is SASEGT. The CDR3 nucleotides read TGTGCCAGCAGTGAAGAGTACATGGCGGGGACCCAGTACTTC. Translated: CASSEEYMAGTQYF.

This clone was seen just once. The V call is TRBV9, the J call TRBJ2-3; 11 bases line up with TRBD1. Trimming took 3 bases from V and 4 from J; bases not matched to a gene: 1. The CDR3 is 14 residues long. Per germline, CDR1 SGDLS and CDR2 YYNGEE. In DNA, the CDR3 is TGTGCCAGCAGCGGGGGACAGGGGGCAGATACGCAGTATTTT. This sequence encodes CASSGGQGADTQYF.

This rearrangement joins TRBV5-5 to TRBJ2-6, with 7 bases identical to TRBD1. V was pared by 6 bases and J by 0 bases, with 6 bases of the junction left unmatched. This CDR3 contains 16 residues. CDR1 and CDR2 (germline): SGHKS, YYEKEE (reference sequence). DNA for the CDR3: TGTGCCAGCACTACAGGGGCGGCCTCTGGGGCCAACGTCCTGACTTTC. Translated: CASTTGAASGANVLTF.

J is TRBJ1-2 and V is TRBV18; tentative D call: TRBD1 (6 bases). The CDR3 totals 20 residues. CDR1 and CDR2 from the germline V gene are KGHSH and LQKENI. The V end lost 3 bases, the J end lost 0 bases, and 26 bases lay between the germline ends. The CDR3 coding sequence is TGTGCCAGCTCACCGAATTGGGCAGGAGCGGAGAGGGGGACTAACTATGGCTACACCTTC. Its protein product is CASSPNWAGAERGTNYGYTF. Using reference TRBV18 and TRBJ1-2 for the parts outside the CDR3, the full variable domain is NAGVMQNPRHLVRRRGQEARLRCSPMKGHSHVYWYRQLPEEGLKFMVYLQKENIIDESGMPKERFSAEFPKEGPSILRIQQVVRGDSAAYFCASSPNWAGAERGTNYGYTFGSGTRLTVV.

This clone appeared a single time. The chain is built from TRBV10-1 and TRBJ2-2; 15 nucleotides agree with TRBD2. The germline gives CDR1 WNHNN, CDR2 SYGVQD (reference sequence). J was trimmed by 4 bases and V by 4 bases; bases with no gene match: 16. The length of the CDR3 is 21 residues. The CDR3 nucleotides read TGCGCCAGCAGTGCCTTACCGGGACTAGCGGGAGGCAGTTTTAGCACCGGGGAGCTGTTTTTT. As protein: CASSALPGLAGGSFSTGELFF.

On this clone: A junction end diverges from the germline sequence, so it may reflect a read error. The V gene is TRBV19, the J gene TRBJ2-7, with D possibly TRBD1 on 6 matching bases. The CDR3 is made up of 15 amino acids. Germline CDR1 LNHDA, CDR2 SQIVND (reference sequence). In nucleotides, the CDR3 is TGTGCCAGTAGTCTAGACAGGATCGGCTCCTACGAGCAGTACTTC. Its protein is CASSLDRIGSYEQYF.

Regarding this clone: One end of the junction fails to match germline, which may point to a read error. The chain carries TRBV9 and TRBJ1-1; D not resolved. CDR1 SGDLS and CDR2 YYNGEE come from the germline V gene. This CDR3 has 15 residues. For the CDR3, the DNA is TGTGCCAGCAGCGTAGGCGGTTTGGTGAACGCTGAAGCTTTCTTT. Amino acid sequence: CASSVGGLVNAEAFF.

V is TRBV6-1 and J is TRBJ2-5, with D maybe TRBD2 (6 bases). The V and J ends lost 0 bases and 4 bases respectively, with 15 bases between them. Germline V lookup: CDR1 MNHNS, CDR2 SASEGT. The CDR3 length is 16 residues. The CDR3 nucleotides read TGTGCCAGCAGTGAAGCCCAGGGAGGAACGATAGAGACCCAGTACTTC. It encodes CASSEAQGGTIETQYF.

The CDR3 sequence: CASSSGQHYEQYF. CDR3 sequence (DNA): TGTGCCAGTAGTTCGGGACAGCACTACGAGCAGTACTTC. This chain uses TRBV19 with TRBJ2-7, with 7 nucleotides matching TRBD1. The CDR3 runs 13 residues. The germline CDR1 and CDR2 sequences are LNHDA and SQIVND (reference sequence). The V and J ends lost 5 bases and 3 bases, in that order; junction bases with no gene match: 4.

The genes are TRBV4-1 and TRBJ1-3; D is unclear. V was shortened by 4 bases and J by 4 bases, with 23 bases between the two germline ends. Looked up from germline, CDR1 is MGHRA and CDR2 is YSYEKL. This CDR3 spans 18 amino acids. This CDR3 is CASSPTLYSTVSGNTIYF. Here the CDR3 DNA reads TGCGCCAGCAGCCCCACACTATACTCGACGGTTTCCGGAAACACCATATATTTT.

The chain joins TRBV19 to TRBJ2-2, with TRBD1 as a possible D gene (6 bases). The CDR3 is 14 amino acids. Deletions cut 6 bases from V and 1 base from J, with 9 bases between. The V gene's germline CDR1 is LNHDA and CDR2 SQIVND (reference sequence). The CDR3 nucleotides are TGTGCCAGTAGGGACAGAGTGAACACCGGGGAGCTGTTTTTT. It yields the protein CASRDRVNTGELFF.